This T cell receptor beta chain emerged from a study of OX40 agonist ivuxolimab in advanced cancers. Study-level information: Averaging 60 years in age, with a range of about 23 to 79, the cohort was 65% to 90% male.

Concerning this clone: As yet, its antigen is unknown.

Here immunoSEQ multiplex PCR was the method, and the copy in TCRdb shows in-frame clones only, minus some. The repertoire holds some 15,000 clones, with over 80% as singletons. General study points: CD4+ and CD8+ blood T cells expanded clonally by week 6 at 0.1 to 3.0 mg/kg.

Germline CDR1 is MNHEY and CDR2 is SMNVEV (reference sequence). Trimming pared 2 bases from V and 7 bases from J, leaving 7 bases between. CDR3 size: 12 residues. The TCR was taken from an adult with an advanced solid tumor such as melanoma, head and neck, liver or kidney cancer. Sequencing was performed on CD4+ or CD8+ T cells sorted from blood, taken in a trial of the OX40 agonist ivuxolimab. The V gene is TRBV27, the J gene TRBJ2-3; D may be TRBD2 (5 bases). The CDR3 DNA reads as TGTGCCAGCAGTTTAGGGAGTAATACGCAGTATTTT. It codes for CASSLGSNTQYF.